This note documents a single TCR beta chain sequence. Its antigen is not yet known. Qualities for individual bases were not recorded, and no much larger clone is one base off. This sample was included in a study of T cell changes during pregnancy in multiple sclerosis (dated by TCRdb to between 2018 and 2021). Background for the entire study: In women with multiple sclerosis, the researchers looked at how the T cell repertoire shifted as pregnancy progressed.

Library preparation employed the immunoSEQ multiplex PCR assay. TCRdb re-hosts the immuneACCESS table, in-frame sequences only. Its copies lack some clones; in the studies checked, an unresolved V gene accounts for under half of them, and the cause for the rest is not known. This sample comprises 75,000 to 95,000 clones, roughly 94% of them detected only once. The ten largest clones represent 0.11% to 0.15% of the sample. The CDR3, cysteine through phenylalanine, is 13 amino acids long. Just CDR3 DNA is preserved here, 39 bases in frame from base 1. From the germline V gene, CDR1 is SQVTM and CDR2 is ANQGSEA. V lost 5 bases and J lost 0 bases; the stretch between them is 10 bases long.

The chain uses TRBV29-1 and TRBJ1-2; TRBD1 is perhaps the D gene, given 5 matching bases. The sequenced sample was CD4+ T cells from peripheral blood mononuclear cells, obtained after pregnancy. The receptor comes from a female donor with multiple sclerosis, enrolled in a pregnancy study. The CDR3 amino acid sequence is: CSVRDSPNYGYTF. The sequenced DNA: TGCAGCGTTCGAGACAGCCCTAACTATGGCTACACCTTC.